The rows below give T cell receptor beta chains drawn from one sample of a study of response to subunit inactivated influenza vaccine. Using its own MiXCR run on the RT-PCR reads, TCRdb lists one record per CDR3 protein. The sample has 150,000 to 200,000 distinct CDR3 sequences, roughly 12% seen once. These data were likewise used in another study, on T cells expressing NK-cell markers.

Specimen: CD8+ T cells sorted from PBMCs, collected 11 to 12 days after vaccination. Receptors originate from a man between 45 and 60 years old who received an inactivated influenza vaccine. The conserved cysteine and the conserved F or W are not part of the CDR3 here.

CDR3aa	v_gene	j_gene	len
ASSYGSASSYEQY	TRBV6-5	TRBJ2-7	13
ASSVEGTPRNEQF	TRBV9	TRBJ2-1	13
ARGGTILDEQF	TRBV7-3	TRBJ2-1	11
ASSLVQDTQY	TRBV7-9	TRBJ2-3	10
ASSYRDSLNEKLF	TRBV6-5	TRBJ1-4	13
ASSQLNGWQF	TRBV4-3	TRBJ2-1	10
ASSLSGGDNEQF	TRBV27	TRBJ2-1	12
ASSLDGYSGNTIY	TRBV12-3/TRBV12-4	TRBJ1-3	13
ASRSRPGTSGCYEQY	TRBV12-2	TRBJ2-7	15
ASSRPGQGLEQY	TRBV2	TRBJ2-7	12
ASSLHVTGELF	TRBV11-3	TRBJ2-2	11
ASSPSGTGVYNEQF	TRBV4-3	TRBJ2-1	14
ATSYSSNQPQH	TRBV24-1	TRBJ1-5	11
AIQGGVVRDTEAF	TRBV6-1	TRBJ1-1	13
ASSLRDNILAGAWNEQF	TRBV27	TRBJ2-1	17
ASSFGTSTGELF	TRBV27	TRBJ2-2	12
ASSLLRTSGRDTQY	TRBV12-3/TRBV12-4	TRBJ2-3	14
ASSQEGTGVYNEQF	TRBV4-2	TRBJ2-1	14
ASSQVQGSGNTIY	TRBV4-1	TRBJ1-3	13
ASSLDRSSINEQF	TRBV7-9	TRBJ2-1	13
ASTQVGGHSYEQY	TRBV28	TRBJ2-7	13
ASSWGTGENTGELF	TRBV5-6	TRBJ2-2	14
ASSLGTSAGELF	TRBV7-8	TRBJ2-2	12
ASSPGTVYGYT	TRBV12-3/TRBV12-4	TRBJ1-2	11
ASSLSLGETDTQY	TRBV28	TRBJ2-3	13
ATSDTGTTNTGELF	TRBV24-1	TRBJ2-2	14
ASSYLGIGLNEQF	TRBV6-2/TRBV6-3	TRBJ2-1	13
ASSLTAGLDSYNEQF	TRBV6-2/TRBV6-3	TRBJ2-1	15
SQSWDRYNEQF	TRBV20-1	TRBJ2-1	11
ASSPEGLAGSYEQY	TRBV12-3/TRBV12-4	TRBJ2-7	14
ASSVHGGNTEAF	TRBV2	TRBJ1-1	12
ATSRSSGTYNEQF	TRBV15	TRBJ2-1	13
ASSQAGTGVGYT	TRBV3-1	TRBJ1-2	12
ASSLTVGTYEQY	TRBV12-3/TRBV12-4	TRBJ2-7	12
ASSLNTWTTNTGELF	TRBV7-3	TRBJ2-2	15
ASSLSDSSYEQY	TRBV27	TRBJ2-7	12
ASSYGDLPDTQY	TRBV6-5	TRBJ2-3	12
SARDMASGSTDTQY	TRBV20-1	TRBJ2-3	14
ASSLGIGTVNEQY	TRBV5-1	TRBJ2-7	13
ASSLDPGWEQY	TRBV5-6	TRBJ2-7	11
ASSAAGLAGTYEQY	TRBV9	TRBJ2-7	14
ASSPTGQGAWDTEAF	TRBV7-9	TRBJ1-1	15
ASSLLTGARGNEQF	TRBV11-2	TRBJ2-1	14
ASSLRGWVPEF	TRBV12-3/TRBV12-4	TRBJ2-1	11
ASSFGRSTYNEQF	TRBV5-6	TRBJ2-1	13
ASSPRATGFNTPYEQY	TRBV11-1	TRBJ2-7	16